This TCR beta chain came from a study of blood T cell repertoires in COVID-19 (dated by TCRdb to about 2020). Regarding the complete study: Collaborator samples came from the United States, Italy and Spain and covered acute and convalescent phases of COVID-19. The material from the prospective study consisted of cDNA or gDNA derived from T cells, B-cell-depleted T cells, or PBMCs. Subjects who had been exposed to COVID-19, were actively infected with it, or had recovered from it provided the deeply sampled blood TCRbeta repertoires that made up the dataset. A freely available public database, intended as a resource for researchers studying the immune response to SARS-CoV-2, is where the repertoires were released. The samples were drawn from two sources: the first 160 participants of the ongoing ImmuneRACE study, and approximately 1,300 subjects contributed by 6 global collaborators. Nearly every sample came with metadata listing a de-identified subject ID, COVID-19 status, age in years and sex. Where available, HLA class I and class II types were obtained from metadata supplied by the sample provider rather than from assay-based typing.

Beyond this particular receptor, the publication reports: The amount of clinical and demographic metadata varied by source and participant and was provided uncurated.

The immunoSEQ Assay, a bias-controlled multiplex PCR, was used to amplify TCRbeta CDR3 regions from genomic DNA. The paper's processing steps were these. Within the assay, amplification of reference gene primers was used to estimate how many nucleated cells each sample contained. Sequence reads were collapsed and filtered to measure the absolute abundance of every unique TCRbeta CDR3 rearrangement. For each sample, productive Simpson clonality was calculated by taking the square root of Simpson's diversity index across productive rearrangements. The table was pulled from immuneACCESS by TCRdb, which kept in-frame rearrangements only. Such tables lose some clones; where checked, under half of the loss comes from unresolved V genes, and the rest has no known cause. V, J and clone size are those of that table, while D and trimming were read from the DNA. This sample holds under 250,000 clones; roughly four fifths were observed only once. The ten largest make up about 4.5% of the sample.

Collaborating institutions collected whole blood in K2EDTA tubes following their own protocols. For TCRbeta analysis, collaborators shipped samples as frozen whole blood, isolated PBMCs, or DNA extracted from either of those sample types. Comment on this clone: This clone's antigen is unknown. Qualities for individual bases were not recorded, and no much larger clone is one base off.

For this chain, trimming is 4 bases at the V end and 5 bases at the J end, and the number of junction bases without a gene match is 4. According to the germline V gene (reference sequence), CDR1 reads LNHDA and CDR2 reads SQIVND. The CDR3 numbers 15 residues from cysteine through phenylalanine. Only the CDR3 part of the read is kept: 45 bases, read in frame from the first base. Sequencing used peripheral blood. The chain is assembled from TRBV19 and TRBJ2-1, with 11 bases in between that match TRBD2. The TCR sequence derives from a man in his fifties or sixties with active or convalescent COVID-19. The DNA reads TGTGCCAGTAGTACTAGCGGGGGGCGCCACAATGAGCAGTTCTTC. It translates as CASSTSGGRHNEQFF.